Listed below are T cell receptor beta chains from one sample, sequenced in a study of cytomegalovirus exposure and HLA in healthy donors. Sequencing was performed with immunoSEQ multiplex PCR; in TCRdb, only in-frame clones are kept and a portion is missing. The sample has about 64,000 clones, around 95% seen once. Material: PBMCs. Receptors were obtained from a woman between 18 and 29 years old in good health and CMV-seropositive. CDR3s include the opening cysteine and the closing phenylalanine or tryptophan. The D gene is left open where the match is weak. Clone sizes are given selectively: once, few, many, or a class where the clone is expanded.

d_gene,v_gene,abundance,j_gene,CDR3nt,CDR3aa
TRBD2,TRBV7-3,NA,TRBJ2-5,TGTGCCAGCAGCCAAAGCGGGAGTCTGGAGACCCAGTACTTC,CASSQSGSLETQYF
NA,TRBV2,NA,TRBJ1-4,TGTGCCAGCAGACCTCCGGACATGGGTGAAAAACTGTTTTTT,CASRPPDMGEKLFF
TRBD2,TRBV7-9,NA,TRBJ2-7,TGTGCCAGCAGCTCCCTAGCGGGGGGAGTGGGCGAGCAGTACTTC,CASSSLAGGVGEQYF
TRBD2,TRBV5-8,NA,TRBJ2-1,TGTGCCAACAAGCGGGGGGTATCCAGTGAGCAGTTCTTC,CANKRGVSSEQFF
NA,TRBV2,NA,TRBJ1-3,TGTGCCAGCAGTGAAGGCAGGGGTAACTCTGGAAACACCATATATTTT,CASSEGRGNSGNTIYF
NA,TRBV9,once,TRBJ2-1,TGTGCCAGCAGCGCTGGTAGGGGTGATGAGCAGTTCTTC,CASSAGRGDEQFF
TRBD1,TRBV13,NA,TRBJ2-7,TGTGCCAGCTCAACGACACAGGGGGCCTCGAACTACGAGCAGTACTTC,CASSTTQGASNYEQYF
TRBD1,TRBV13,NA,TRBJ1-1,TGTGCCAGCAGCCAATCTTACGGACAGGGCAGCACTGAAGCTTTCTTT,CASSQSYGQGSTEAFF
TRBD1,TRBV19,once,TRBJ2-7,TGTGCCAGTATCTCACCTATTGGGACAGGGGGTAAGGGCGAGCAGTACTTC,CASISPIGTGGKGEQYF
TRBD1,TRBV4-1,NA,TRBJ2-3,TGCGCCAGCAGCCCACTCTCGACAGGGGCCACAGATACGCAGTATTTT,CASSPLSTGATDTQYF
NA,TRBV25-1,NA,TRBJ1-5,TGTGCCAGCAGTGAATACGGGGGGCAGCCCCAGCATTTT,CASSEYGGQPQHF
TRBD2,TRBV27,NA,TRBJ2-7,TGTGCCAGCAGTTTATCGGGACTAGCGGGAATGTCCTACGAGCAGTACTTC,CASSLSGLAGMSYEQYF
TRBD1,TRBV29-1,NA,TRBJ2-7,TGCAGCGCCCGGACAGGTAACTACGAGCAGTACTTC,CSARTGNYEQYF
NA,TRBV5-1,NA,TRBJ1-3,TGCGCCAGCAGCTTGTATTCTTTACCGGAGAGAAACACCATATATTTT,CASSLYSLPERNTIYF
NA,TRBV7-2,NA,TRBJ2-7,TGTGCCAGCAGTCATCCTCAGGGCTCCTACGAGCAGTACTTC,CASSHPQGSYEQYF
NA,TRBV27,NA,TRBJ2-3,TGTGCCAGCAGTTACATGCCCCCAGATACGCAGTATTTT,CASSYMPPDTQYF
NA,TRBV12-5,NA,TRBJ2-3,TGTGCTAGTGGTTTGGTAAGGAGCGATAGCACAGATACGCAGTATTTT,CASGLVRSDSTDTQYF
TRBD2,TRBV7-9,NA,TRBJ2-1,TGTGCCAGCAGCATACTAGCGAGCTCCTACAATGAGCAGTTCTTC,CASSILASSYNEQFF
NA,TRBV10-2,NA,TRBJ1-2,TGCGCCAGCAGTGACAGGCCTAATCTCTATGGCTACACCTTC,CASSDRPNLYGYTF
NA,TRBV9,NA,TRBJ2-5,TGTGCCAGCAGCGTCAGGGCCTCCAGGGAGACCCAGTACTTC,CASSVRASRETQYF
TRBD1,TRBV5-4,NA,TRBJ2-2,TGTGCCAGCAGCCGCCTCGACAGGGATGGCACCGGGGAGCTGTTTTTT,CASSRLDRDGTGELFF
NA,TRBV5-5,NA,TRBJ2-1,TGTGCCAGCCTACTGCACGGGTCCCCTCTCTACAATGAGCAGTTCTTC,CASLLHGSPLYNEQFF
TRBD2,TRBV20-1,NA,TRBJ2-7,TGCAGTGCCCCTAGCGGGATCACGCAGTACTTC,CSAPSGITQYF
NA,TRBV9,once,TRBJ2-3,TGTGCCAGCAGCGTAGGTGGGAGTATCTATACGCAGTATTTT,CASSVGGSIYTQYF
NA,TRBV7-8,NA,TRBJ2-7,TGTGCCAGCAGCTTAGGCCCGAGGAGCCGGAGCTCCTACGAGCAGTACTTC,CASSLGPRSRSSYEQYF
NA,TRBV7-6,NA,TRBJ2-7,TGTGCCAGCAGCTTGACTCCTACCTACGAGCAGTACTTC,CASSLTPTYEQYF
NA,TRBV7-2,NA,TRBJ2-5,TGTGCCAGCAGCTTAGGGGGCAAGAGGGAGACCCAGTACTTC,CASSLGGKRETQYF
NA,TRBV28,once,TRBJ2-3,TGTGCCAGCAGTTTACCCTCAGGGAGCACAGATACGCAGTATTTT,CASSLPSGSTDTQYF
NA,TRBV11-3,NA,TRBJ2-7,TGTGCCAGCAGCTTAGAGTCCGGGACACCCTACGAGCAGTACTTC,CASSLESGTPYEQYF
TRBD1,TRBV7-9,NA,TRBJ2-5,TGTGCCAGCAGCTTAGAGGGGGCCGGGGAGACCCAGTACTTC,CASSLEGAGETQYF
TRBD2,TRBV14,NA,TRBJ2-7,TGTGCCAGCAGCCACCAGGGACTAGCGGGAGCGAGCGAGCAGTACTTC,CASSHQGLAGASEQYF
TRBD2,TRBV10-3,NA,TRBJ2-4,TGTGCCATCAGTGCTGGGACTAGAGGCAAAAACATTCAGTACTTC,CAISAGTRGKNIQYF